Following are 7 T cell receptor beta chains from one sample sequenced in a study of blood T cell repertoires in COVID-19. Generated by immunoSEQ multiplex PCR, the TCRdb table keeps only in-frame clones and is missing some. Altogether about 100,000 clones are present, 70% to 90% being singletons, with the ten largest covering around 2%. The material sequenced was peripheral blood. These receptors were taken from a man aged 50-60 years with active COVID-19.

In DNA form, the CDR3 reads TGTGCCAGCACCCAGGGTCGCGAGCAGTACTTC. It encodes CASTQGREQYF. The V call is TRBV6-5, the J call TRBJ2-7; TRBD1 might be the D (5 bases). Germline values: CDR1 MNHEY, CDR2 SVGAGI. The CDR3 contains 11 residues. V was pared by 7 bases and J by 6 bases, with 10 bases between.

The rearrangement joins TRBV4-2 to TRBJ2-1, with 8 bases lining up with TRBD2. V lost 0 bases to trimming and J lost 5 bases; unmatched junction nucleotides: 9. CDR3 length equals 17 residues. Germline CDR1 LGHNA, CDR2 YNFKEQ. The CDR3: CASSQDLYGTRHNEQFF. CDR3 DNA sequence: TGTGCCAGCAGCCAAGATCTTTATGGGACTAGACACAATGAGCAGTTCTTC.

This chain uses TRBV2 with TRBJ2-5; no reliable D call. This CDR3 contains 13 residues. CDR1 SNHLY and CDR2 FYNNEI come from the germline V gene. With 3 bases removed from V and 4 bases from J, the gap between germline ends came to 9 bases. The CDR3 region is CASSDKPRETQYF. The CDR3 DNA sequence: TGTGCCAGCAGTGACAAGCCCCGAGAGACCCAGTACTTC.

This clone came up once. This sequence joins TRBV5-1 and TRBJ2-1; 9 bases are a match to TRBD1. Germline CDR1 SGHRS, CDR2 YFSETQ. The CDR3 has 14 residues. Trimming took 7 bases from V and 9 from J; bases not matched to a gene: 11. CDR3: CASHSGQGAREQFF. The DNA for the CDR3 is TGCGCCAGCCATTCGGGACAGGGAGCCCGTGAGCAGTTCTTC. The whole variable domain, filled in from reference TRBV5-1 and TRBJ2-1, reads KAGVTQTPRYLIKTRGQQVTLSCSPISGHRSVSWYQQTPGQGLQFLFEYFSETQRNKGNFPGRFSGRQFSNSRSEMNVSTLELGDSALYLCASHSGQGAREQFFGPGTRLTVL.

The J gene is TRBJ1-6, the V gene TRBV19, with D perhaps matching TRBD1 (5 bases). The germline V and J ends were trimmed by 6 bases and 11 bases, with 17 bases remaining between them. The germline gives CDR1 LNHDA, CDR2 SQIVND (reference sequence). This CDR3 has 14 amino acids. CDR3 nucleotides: TGTGCCAGTAGCCTAGCTGGGGGGAGAGCACCCCTCCACTTT. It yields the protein CASSLAGGRAPLHF. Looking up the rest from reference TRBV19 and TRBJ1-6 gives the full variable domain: DGGITQSPKYLFRKEGQNVTLSCEQNLNHDAMYWYRQDPGQGLRLIYYSQIVNDFQKGDIAEGYSVSREKKESFPLTVTSAQKNPTAFYLCASSLAGGRAPLHFGNGTRLTVT.

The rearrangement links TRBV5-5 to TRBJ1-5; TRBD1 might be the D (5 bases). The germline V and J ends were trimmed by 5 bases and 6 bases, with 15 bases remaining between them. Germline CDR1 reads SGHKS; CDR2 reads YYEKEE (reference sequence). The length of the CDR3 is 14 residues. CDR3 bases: TGTGCCAGCAGTCCTGGGGGGGGAGGTCAGCCCCAGCATTTT. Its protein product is CASSPGGGGQPQHF. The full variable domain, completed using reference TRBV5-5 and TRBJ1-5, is DAGVTQSPTHLIKTRGQQVTLRCSPISGHKSVSWYQQVLGQGPQFIFQYYEKEERGRGNFPDRFSARQFPNYSSELNVNALLLGDSALYLCASSPGGGGQPQHFGDGTRLSIL.

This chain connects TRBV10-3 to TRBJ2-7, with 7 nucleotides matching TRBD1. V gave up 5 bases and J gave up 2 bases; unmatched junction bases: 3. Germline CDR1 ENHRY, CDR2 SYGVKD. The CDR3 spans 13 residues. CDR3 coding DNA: TGTGCCATCAGTCAGGGACAGACCTACGAGCAGTACTTC. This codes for CAISQGQTYEQYF.